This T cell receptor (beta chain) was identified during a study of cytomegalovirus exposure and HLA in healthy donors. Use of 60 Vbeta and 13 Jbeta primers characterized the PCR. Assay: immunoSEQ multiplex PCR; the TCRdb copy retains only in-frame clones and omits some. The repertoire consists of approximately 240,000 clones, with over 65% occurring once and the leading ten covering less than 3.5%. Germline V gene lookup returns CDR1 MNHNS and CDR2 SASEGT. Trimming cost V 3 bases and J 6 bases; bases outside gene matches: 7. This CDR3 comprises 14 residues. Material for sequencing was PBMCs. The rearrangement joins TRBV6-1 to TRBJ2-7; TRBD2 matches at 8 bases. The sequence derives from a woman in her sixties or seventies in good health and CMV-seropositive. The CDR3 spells CASSEGLERIEQYF. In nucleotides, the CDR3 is TGTGCCAGCAGTGAGGGACTAGAACGGATCGAGCAGTACTTC.